A selection of T cell receptor beta chains follows, all from one sample in a study of T-cell memory formation after mild COVID-19. TCRdb reprocessed the 5' RACE reads via MiXCR and lists one record per CDR3 protein. Here the sample spans 130,000 to 150,000 distinct CDR3 sequences, approximately 21% being singletons. The sample consisted of PBMCs or a T cell subset sorted from them (not recorded which). The source is an adult woman who had mild COVID-19 (a few samples of this study predate the infection). Cell type and time point are not known. The CDR3 runs from the conserved cysteine through the conserved F or W. The D gene is left open where the match is weak. The size field is filled for only some rows; it gives once, few, many or a size class.

d_gene: NA
j_gene: TRBJ2-2
v_gene: TRBV24-1
abundance: many
CDR3aa: CATSDFPGELFF
CDR3nt: TGTGCCACCAGTGACTTCCCCGGGGAGCTGTTTTTT

d_gene: NA
j_gene: TRBJ1-5
v_gene: TRBV20-1
abundance: few
CDR3aa: CSAPDRTNQPQHF
CDR3nt: TGCAGTGCACCTGACAGAACCAATCAGCCCCAGCATTTT

d_gene: NA
j_gene: TRBJ1-3
v_gene: TRBV12-3/TRBV12-4
abundance: NA
CDR3aa: CASKAGASGNTIYF
CDR3nt: TGTGCCAGCAAGGCAGGTGCCTCTGGAAACACCATATATTTT

d_gene: TRBD1
j_gene: TRBJ2-5
v_gene: TRBV5-1
abundance: few
CDR3aa: CASSHSGDRQETQYF
CDR3nt: TGCGCCAGCAGCCACTCTGGGGACAGACAAGAGACCCAGTACTTC

d_gene: NA
j_gene: TRBJ2-3
v_gene: TRBV7-3
abundance: NA
CDR3aa: CASSSSRFSLTVTDTQYF
CDR3nt: TGTGCCAGCAGCTCCTCGAGATTCTCACTAACCGTGACAGATACGCAGTATTTT

d_gene: TRBD1
j_gene: TRBJ2-7
v_gene: TRBV12-3/TRBV12-4
abundance: few
CDR3aa: CASSLDRDDEQYF
CDR3nt: TGTGCCAGCAGCTTAGACAGGGATGACGAGCAGTACTTC

d_gene: NA
j_gene: TRBJ1-2
v_gene: TRBV29-1
abundance: NA
CDR3aa: CSVPEGGLVGYTF
CDR3nt: TGCAGCGTCCCCGAGGGGGGACTAGTCGGCTACACCTTC

d_gene: NA
j_gene: TRBJ2-2
v_gene: TRBV10-3
abundance: few
CDR3aa: CATSLNTGTSAGELFF
CDR3nt: TGTGCCACCTCCCTTAATACCGGGACCTCAGCCGGGGAGCTGTTTTTT

d_gene: NA
j_gene: TRBJ2-3
v_gene: TRBV5-1
abundance: few
CDR3aa: CASSLAVSETTDTQYF
CDR3nt: TGCGCCAGCAGCTTGGCGGTTAGCGAAACCACAGATACGCAGTATTTT

d_gene: TRBD2
j_gene: TRBJ2-7
v_gene: TRBV12-3/TRBV12-4
abundance: NA
CDR3aa: CASSSLAGGGLEQYF
CDR3nt: TGTGCCAGCAGTTCTCTAGCGGGAGGGGGCCTGGAGCAGTACTTC

d_gene: NA
j_gene: TRBJ2-5
v_gene: TRBV5-1
abundance: NA
CDR3aa: CASSLTGTYQETQYF
CDR3nt: TGCGCCAGCAGCTTGACGGGGACCTACCAAGAGACCCAGTACTTC

d_gene: NA
j_gene: TRBJ2-2
v_gene: TRBV20-1
abundance: NA
CDR3aa: CSARSLGGNTGELFF
CDR3nt: TGCAGTGCTAGATCCCTGGGGGGGAACACCGGGGAGCTGTTTTTT

d_gene: TRBD1
j_gene: TRBJ2-7
v_gene: TRBV15
abundance: NA
CDR3aa: CATSREALDRGGEQYF
CDR3nt: TGTGCCACCAGCAGAGAAGCTTTGGACAGGGGGGGTGAGCAGTACTTC

d_gene: NA
j_gene: TRBJ2-7
v_gene: TRBV24-1
abundance: NA
CDR3aa: CATSDSSRTYEQYF
CDR3nt: TGTGCCACCAGTGATTCGAGCAGAACCTACGAGCAGTACTTC

d_gene: TRBD1
j_gene: TRBJ1-2
v_gene: TRBV24-1
abundance: NA
CDR3aa: CATSDSAGTEYGYTF
CDR3nt: TGTGCCACCAGTGACAGTGCCGGGACAGAGTATGGCTACACCTTC

d_gene: NA
j_gene: TRBJ2-7
v_gene: TRBV7-9
abundance: NA
CDR3aa: CASSPPGTWAYEQYF
CDR3nt: TGTGCCAGCAGCCCCCCCGGGACATGGGCCTACGAGCAGTACTTC

d_gene: TRBD2
j_gene: TRBJ2-3
v_gene: TRBV5-1
abundance: few
CDR3aa: CASSFGLAGGSTDTQYF
CDR3nt: TGCGCCAGCAGCTTTGGACTAGCGGGGGGTAGCACAGATACGCAGTATTTT

d_gene: NA
j_gene: TRBJ2-1
v_gene: TRBV20-1
abundance: few
CDR3aa: CSALGEGNNEQFF
CDR3nt: TGCAGTGCCCTAGGAGAGGGGAACAATGAGCAGTTCTTC

d_gene: TRBD1
j_gene: TRBJ2-1
v_gene: TRBV29-1
abundance: NA
CDR3aa: CSAGTGAGEQFF
CDR3nt: TGCAGCGCTGGGACAGGGGCCGGTGAGCAGTTCTTC

d_gene: TRBD1
j_gene: TRBJ1-2
v_gene: TRBV20-1
abundance: NA
CDR3aa: CSALPDRAGYGYTF
CDR3nt: TGCAGTGCTCTCCCGGACAGGGCGGGCTATGGCTACACCTTC

d_gene: TRBD2
j_gene: TRBJ2-3
v_gene: TRBV7-9
abundance: few
CDR3aa: CASSHSSGGDTQYF
CDR3nt: TGTGCCAGCAGCCACTCTAGCGGGGGGGATACGCAGTATTTT

d_gene: NA
j_gene: TRBJ2-3
v_gene: TRBV25-1
abundance: NA
CDR3aa: CASSIQAGLQYF
CDR3nt: TGTGCCAGCAGTATACAAGCGGGCCTGCAGTATTTT

d_gene: NA
j_gene: TRBJ2-7
v_gene: TRBV7-3
abundance: few
CDR3aa: CASSLTPTVSYEQYF
CDR3nt: TGTGCCAGCAGCTTAACCCCGACAGTCTCCTACGAGCAGTACTTC

d_gene: TRBD1
j_gene: TRBJ2-5
v_gene: TRBV11-1
abundance: few
CDR3aa: CASGAGDRTQETQYF
CDR3nt: TGTGCCAGCGGCGCTGGGGACAGGACGCAAGAGACCCAGTACTTC

d_gene: TRBD2
j_gene: TRBJ2-5
v_gene: TRBV19
abundance: NA
CDR3aa: CASSIGWASGTQETQYF
CDR3nt: TGTGCCAGTAGTATCGGTTGGGCTAGCGGAACCCAAGAGACCCAGTACTTC

d_gene: TRBD1
j_gene: TRBJ2-5
v_gene: TRBV6-6
abundance: NA
CDR3aa: CASSHGDRGQETQYF
CDR3nt: TGTGCCAGCAGCCACGGGGACAGGGGACAAGAGACCCAGTACTTC

d_gene: TRBD1
j_gene: TRBJ1-2
v_gene: TRBV5-1
abundance: few
CDR3aa: CASSLVVGRGGVGYTF
CDR3nt: TGCGCCAGCAGCTTGGTAGTAGGTCGAGGGGGCGTCGGCTACACCTTC